This T cell receptor beta chain was identified in a study of T cell repertoires in cytomegalovirus infection. Study summary: Indicated by public TCR beta signatures were CMV infection and matching HLA type. Study-wide findings and caveats: Frequencies of public TCR beta families were cumulated, and this identified carriers of CMV plus the relevant HLA. Dominating the ex vivo response were TCR beta clonotypes that were CMV-specific and HLA-C-restricted.

TCRdb itself ran the reads through MiXCR, one entry per CDR3 protein. This sample has some 940,000 distinct CDR3 sequences, with 30% to 40% found just once. The V segment lost 5 bases and the J segment 6 bases; nucleotides outside the gene matches: 3. There are 13 residues in the CDR3. Germline CDR1 is SEHNR and CDR2 is FQNEAQ (reference sequence). The sample holds many counts of this clonotype. Antigen unknown. This specimen consisted of cultured CD8+ T cells from PBMCs, obtained from culture after CMV antigen stimulation. The clonotype originates from a human donor in good health (CMV status not recorded). Some clones in this sample may be carry-over from other donors' samples. The chain recombines TRBV7-9 with TRBJ2-1, with 8 bases identical to TRBD1. CDR3 nucleotide sequence: TGTGCCAGCAGCCTGACAGGGGTCAATGAGCAGTTCTTC. Its translation is CASSLTGVNEQFF.